This T cell receptor (beta chain) was captured in a study of cytotoxic CD8 clonotypes in ibrutinib-treated CLL. About the research overall: After treatment lasting a median approximately 11 months, range 6 to 36, response samples were collected. Whole-study results and caveats: At the start, clonality exceeded age-matched healthy donors and followed circulating CD8+ T-cell counts.

TCRdb's copy holds only in-frame clones and misses some; the assay was immunoSEQ multiplex PCR. The sample lists 90,000 to 100,000 clones, approximately 82% seen once, with approximately 30% in the top ten. The CDR3 loop spans 13 amino acids. Trimming took 7 bases from V and 1 from J, leaving 10 bases between them. Germline values: CDR1 SNHLY, CDR2 FYNNEI. Concerning this clone itself: Its antigen is not identified.

The J gene is TRBJ1-1, the V gene TRBV2; D remains unclear. The TCR comes from a human donor with chronic lymphocytic leukemia. The specimen comprised PBMCs, sampled after 12 months of ibrutinib treatment. CDR3 DNA sequence: TGTGCCAGCATGTCAGTAGCGAACACTGAAGCTTTCTTT. Translated, it gives CASMSVANTEAFF.